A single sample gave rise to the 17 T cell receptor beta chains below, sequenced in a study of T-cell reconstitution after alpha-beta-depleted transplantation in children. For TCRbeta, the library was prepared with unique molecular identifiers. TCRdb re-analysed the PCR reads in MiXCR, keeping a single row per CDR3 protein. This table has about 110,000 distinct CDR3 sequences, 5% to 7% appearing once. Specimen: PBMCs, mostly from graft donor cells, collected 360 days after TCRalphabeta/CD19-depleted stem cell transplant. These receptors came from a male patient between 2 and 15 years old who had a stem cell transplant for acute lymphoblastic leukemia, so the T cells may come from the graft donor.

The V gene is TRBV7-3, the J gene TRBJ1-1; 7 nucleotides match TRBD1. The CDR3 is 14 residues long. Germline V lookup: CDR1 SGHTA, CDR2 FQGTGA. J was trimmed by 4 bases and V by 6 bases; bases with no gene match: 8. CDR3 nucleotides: TGTGCCAGCAGGCCACAGGGGCGCAGCACTGAAGCTTTCTTT. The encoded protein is CASRPQGRSTEAFF.

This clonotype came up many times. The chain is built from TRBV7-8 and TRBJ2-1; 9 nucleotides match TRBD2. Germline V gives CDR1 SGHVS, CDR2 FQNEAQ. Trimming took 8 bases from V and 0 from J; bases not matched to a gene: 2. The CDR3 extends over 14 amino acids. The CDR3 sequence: CASYSGSSYNEQFF. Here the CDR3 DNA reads TGTGCCAGCTATAGCGGGAGCTCCTACAATGAGCAGTTCTTC. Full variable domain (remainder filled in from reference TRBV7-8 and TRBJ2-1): GAGVSQSPRYKVAKRGQDVALRCDPISGHVSLFWYQQALGQGPEFLTYFQNEAQLDKSGLPSDRFFAERPEGSVSTLKIQRTQQEDSAVYLCASYSGSSYNEQFFGPGTRLTVL.

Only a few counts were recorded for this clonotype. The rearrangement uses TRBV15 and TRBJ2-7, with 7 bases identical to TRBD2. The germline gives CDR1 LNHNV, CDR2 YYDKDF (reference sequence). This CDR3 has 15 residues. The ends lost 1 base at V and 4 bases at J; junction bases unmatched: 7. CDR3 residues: CATSRARGGGYEQYF. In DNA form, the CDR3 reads TGTGCCACCAGCAGAGCCCGAGGCGGGGGTTACGAGCAGTACTTC.

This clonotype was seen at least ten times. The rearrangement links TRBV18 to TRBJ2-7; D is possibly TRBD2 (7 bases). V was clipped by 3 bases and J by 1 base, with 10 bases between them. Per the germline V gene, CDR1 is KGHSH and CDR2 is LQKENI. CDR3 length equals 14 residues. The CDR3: CASSPRGGSYEQYF. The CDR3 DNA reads TGTGCCAGCTCACCGAGGGGGGGATCCTACGAGCAGTACTTC. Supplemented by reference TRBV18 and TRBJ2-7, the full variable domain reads NAGVMQNPRHLVRRRGQEARLRCSPMKGHSHVYWYRQLPEEGLKFMVYLQKENIIDESGMPKERFSAEFPKEGPSILRIQQVVRGDSAAYFCASSPRGGSYEQYFGPGTRLTVT.

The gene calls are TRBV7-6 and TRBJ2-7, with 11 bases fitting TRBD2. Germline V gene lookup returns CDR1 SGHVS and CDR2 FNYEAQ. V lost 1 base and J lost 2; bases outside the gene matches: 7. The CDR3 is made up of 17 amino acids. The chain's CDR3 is CASSLELAGGPTYEQYF. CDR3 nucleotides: TGTGCCAGCAGCTTAGAGCTAGCGGGAGGCCCAACCTACGAGCAGTACTTC.

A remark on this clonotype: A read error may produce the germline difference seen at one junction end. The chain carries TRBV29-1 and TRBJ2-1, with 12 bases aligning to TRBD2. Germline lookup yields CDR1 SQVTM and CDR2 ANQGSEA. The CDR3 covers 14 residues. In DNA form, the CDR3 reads TGCAGCGCGGGACTAGCGGGCCCATACAATGAGAAGTTCTTC. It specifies CSAGLAGPYNEKFF.

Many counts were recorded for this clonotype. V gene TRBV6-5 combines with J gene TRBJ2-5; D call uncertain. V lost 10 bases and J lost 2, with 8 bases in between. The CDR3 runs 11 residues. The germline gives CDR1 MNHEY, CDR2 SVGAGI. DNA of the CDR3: TGTGCCACCGCGACGCAAGAGACCCAGTACTTC. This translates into CATATQETQYF.

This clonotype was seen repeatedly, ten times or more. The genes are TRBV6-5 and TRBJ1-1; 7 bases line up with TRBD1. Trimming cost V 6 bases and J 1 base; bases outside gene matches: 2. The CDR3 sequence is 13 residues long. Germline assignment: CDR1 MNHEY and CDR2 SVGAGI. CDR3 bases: TGTGCCAGCAGACAGGGGAAGAACACTGAAGCTTTCTTT. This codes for CASRQGKNTEAFF.

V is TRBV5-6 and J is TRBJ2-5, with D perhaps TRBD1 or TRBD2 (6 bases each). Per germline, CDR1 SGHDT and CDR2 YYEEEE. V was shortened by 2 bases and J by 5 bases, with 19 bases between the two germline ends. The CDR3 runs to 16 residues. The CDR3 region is CASSLRLGGMAETQYF. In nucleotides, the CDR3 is TGTGCCAGCAGCTTACGACTGGGGGGCATGGCGGAGACCCAGTACTTC. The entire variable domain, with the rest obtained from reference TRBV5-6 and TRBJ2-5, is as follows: DAGVTQSPTHLIKTRGQQVTLRCSPKSGHDTVSWYQQALGQGPQFIFQYYEEEERQRGNFPDRFSGHQFPNYSSELNVNALLLGDSALYLCASSLRLGGMAETQYFGPGTRLLVL.

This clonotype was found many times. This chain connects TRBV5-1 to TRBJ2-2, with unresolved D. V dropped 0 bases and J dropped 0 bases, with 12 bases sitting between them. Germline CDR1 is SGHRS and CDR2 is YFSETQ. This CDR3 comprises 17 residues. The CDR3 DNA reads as TGCGCCAGCAGCTTGGCGTGGTGGGAAACGAACACCGGGGAGCTGTTTTTT. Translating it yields CASSLAWWETNTGELFF.

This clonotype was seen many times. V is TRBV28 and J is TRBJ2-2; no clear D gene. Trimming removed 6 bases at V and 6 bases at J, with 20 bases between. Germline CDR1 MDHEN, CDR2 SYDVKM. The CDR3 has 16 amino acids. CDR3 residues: CASSFTNIGSAGELFF. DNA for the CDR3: TGTGCCAGCAGCTTCACGAATATAGGAAGCGCCGGGGAGCTGTTTTTT.

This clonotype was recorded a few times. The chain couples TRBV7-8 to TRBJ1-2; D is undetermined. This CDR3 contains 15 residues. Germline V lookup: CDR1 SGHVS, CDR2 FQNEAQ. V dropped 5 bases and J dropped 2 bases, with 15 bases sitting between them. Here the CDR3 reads CASSRPHKGNYGYTF. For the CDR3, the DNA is TGTGCCAGCAGCCGACCACACAAAGGAAACTATGGCTACACCTTC.

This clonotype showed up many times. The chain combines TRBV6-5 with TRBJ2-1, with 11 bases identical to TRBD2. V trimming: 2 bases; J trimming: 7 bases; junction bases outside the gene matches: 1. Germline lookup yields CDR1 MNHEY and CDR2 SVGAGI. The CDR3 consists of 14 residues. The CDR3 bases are TGTGCCAGCAGTTACCGGACTAGCGGGAATGAGCAGTTCTTC. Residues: CASSYRTSGNEQFF.

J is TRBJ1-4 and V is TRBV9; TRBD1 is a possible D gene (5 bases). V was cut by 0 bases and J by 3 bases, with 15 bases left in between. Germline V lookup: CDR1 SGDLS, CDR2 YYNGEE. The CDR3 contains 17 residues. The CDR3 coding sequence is TGTGCCAGCAGCGTAGAGGCAGGGCCTTCGGCTAATGAAAAACTGTTTTTT. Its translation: CASSVEAGPSANEKLFF.

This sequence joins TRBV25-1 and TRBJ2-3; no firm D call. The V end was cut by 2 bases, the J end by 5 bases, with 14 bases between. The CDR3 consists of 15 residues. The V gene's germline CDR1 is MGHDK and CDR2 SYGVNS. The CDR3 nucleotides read TGTGCCAGCAGTGAAAGGGTCCTAAGTTTAGATACGCAGTATTTT. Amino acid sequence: CASSERVLSLDTQYF.

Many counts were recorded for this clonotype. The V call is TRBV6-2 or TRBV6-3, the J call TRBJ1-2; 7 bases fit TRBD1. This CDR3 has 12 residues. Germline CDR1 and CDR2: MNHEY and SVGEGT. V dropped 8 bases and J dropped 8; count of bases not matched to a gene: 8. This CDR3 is CASGMTGSGYTF. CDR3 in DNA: TGTGCCAGCGGGATGACAGGGAGCGGCTACACCTTC.

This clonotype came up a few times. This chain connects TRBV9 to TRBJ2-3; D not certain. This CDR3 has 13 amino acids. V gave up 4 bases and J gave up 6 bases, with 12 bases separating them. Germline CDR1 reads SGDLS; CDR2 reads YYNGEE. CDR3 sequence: CASSPRAWDTQYF. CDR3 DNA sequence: TGTGCCAGCAGCCCAAGAGCATGGGATACGCAGTATTTT.